This T cell receptor (beta chain) was sequenced in a study of cytomegalovirus exposure and HLA in healthy donors. Note on this clone: The antigen is unknown.

CDR3 length equals 13 residues. The germline gives CDR1 LNHNV, CDR2 YYDKDF (reference sequence). Deletions cut 5 bases from V and 7 bases from J, with 15 bases between. Overall study findings and caveats: The study designated about 160 TCR beta chains cytomegalovirus-associated. Presence/absence analyses assumed roughly uniform sequencing depth across donors. With DRB1 most and HLA-C fewest, TCR association rates differed between HLA loci in a later analysis.

The study ran its PCR with 60 Vbeta and 13 Jbeta primers. Libraries were prepared by immunoSEQ multiplex PCR; TCRdb keeps only in-frame clonotypes and omits some of them. The sample data list approximately 79,000 clones. Sequenced: PBMCs. The clonotype was recovered from a man aged 35-49 years in good health and CMV-seronegative. The chain carries TRBV15 and TRBJ2-7; D not certain. Here the CDR3 reads CATSLGSRREQYF. As DNA, the CDR3 is TGTGCCACCAGCCTCGGGTCCCGGCGAGAGCAGTACTTC.